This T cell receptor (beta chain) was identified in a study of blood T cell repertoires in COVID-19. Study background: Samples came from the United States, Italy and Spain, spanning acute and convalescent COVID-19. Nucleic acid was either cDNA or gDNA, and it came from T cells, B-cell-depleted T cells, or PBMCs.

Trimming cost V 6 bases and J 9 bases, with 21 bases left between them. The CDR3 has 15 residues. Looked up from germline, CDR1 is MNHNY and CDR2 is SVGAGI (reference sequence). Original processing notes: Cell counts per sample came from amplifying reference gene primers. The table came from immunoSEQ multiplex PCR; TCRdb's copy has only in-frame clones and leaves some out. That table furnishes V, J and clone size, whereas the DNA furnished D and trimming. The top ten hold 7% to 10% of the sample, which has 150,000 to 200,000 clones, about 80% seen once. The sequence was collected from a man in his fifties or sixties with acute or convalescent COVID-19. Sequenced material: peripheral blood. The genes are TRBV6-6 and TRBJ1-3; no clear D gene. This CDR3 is CASSAGISSGGTIYF. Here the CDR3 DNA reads TGTGCCAGCAGCGCTGGTATTAGTAGTGGCGGCACCATATATTTT.